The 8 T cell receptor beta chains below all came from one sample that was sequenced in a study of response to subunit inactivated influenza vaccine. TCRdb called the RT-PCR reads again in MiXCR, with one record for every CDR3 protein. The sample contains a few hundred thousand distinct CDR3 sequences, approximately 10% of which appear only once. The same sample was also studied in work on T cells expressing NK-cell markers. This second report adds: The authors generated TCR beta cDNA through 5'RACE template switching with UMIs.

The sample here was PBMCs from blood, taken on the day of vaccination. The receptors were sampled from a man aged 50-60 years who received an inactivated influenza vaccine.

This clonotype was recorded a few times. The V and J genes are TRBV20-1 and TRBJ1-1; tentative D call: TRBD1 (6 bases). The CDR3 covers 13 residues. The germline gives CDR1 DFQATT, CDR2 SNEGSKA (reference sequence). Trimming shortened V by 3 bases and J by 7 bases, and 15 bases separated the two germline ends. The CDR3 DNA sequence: TGCAGTGCTAGTCGGGGGGCGGTTGGTGAAGCTTTCTTT. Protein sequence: CSASRGAVGEAFF.

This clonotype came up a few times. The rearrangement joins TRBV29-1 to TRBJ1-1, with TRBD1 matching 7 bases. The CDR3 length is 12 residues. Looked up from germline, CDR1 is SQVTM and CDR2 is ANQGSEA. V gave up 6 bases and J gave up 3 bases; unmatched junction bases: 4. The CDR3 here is CSVMTGYTEAFF. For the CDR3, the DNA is TGCAGCGTCATGACAGGGTACACTGAAGCTTTCTTT.

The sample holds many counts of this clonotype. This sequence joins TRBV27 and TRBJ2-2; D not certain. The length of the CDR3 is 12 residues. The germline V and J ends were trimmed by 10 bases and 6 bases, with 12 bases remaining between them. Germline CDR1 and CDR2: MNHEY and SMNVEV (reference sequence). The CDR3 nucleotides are TGTGCCATGATGACCGGCGCCGGGGAGCTGTTTTTT. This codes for CAMMTGAGELFF.

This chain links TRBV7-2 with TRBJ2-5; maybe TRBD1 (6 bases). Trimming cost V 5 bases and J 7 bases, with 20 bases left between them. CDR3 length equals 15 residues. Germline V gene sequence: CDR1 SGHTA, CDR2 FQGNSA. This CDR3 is CASSRETGPGSTQYF. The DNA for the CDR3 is TGTGCCAGCAGCCGAGAGACAGGCCCCGGTTCGACCCAGTACTTC. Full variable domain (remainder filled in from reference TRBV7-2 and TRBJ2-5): GAGVSQSPSNKVTEKGKDVELRCDPISGHTALYWYRQSLGQGLEFLIYFQGNSAPDKSGLPSDRFSAERTGGSVSTLTIQRTQQEDSAVYLCASSRETGPGSTQYFGPGTRLLVL.

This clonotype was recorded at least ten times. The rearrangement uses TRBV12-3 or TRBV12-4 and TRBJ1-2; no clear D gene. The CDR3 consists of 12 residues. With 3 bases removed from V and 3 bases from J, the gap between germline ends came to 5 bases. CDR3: CASSFTDYGYTF. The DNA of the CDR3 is TGTGCCAGCAGTTTCACAGACTATGGCTACACCTTC.

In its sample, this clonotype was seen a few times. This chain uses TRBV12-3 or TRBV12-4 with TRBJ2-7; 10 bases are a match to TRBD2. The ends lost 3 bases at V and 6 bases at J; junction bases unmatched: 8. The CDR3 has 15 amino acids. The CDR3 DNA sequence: TGTGCCAGCAGTTTGGTAGCGGGGGGTCTGAGCGAGCAGTACTTC. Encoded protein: CASSLVAGGLSEQYF.

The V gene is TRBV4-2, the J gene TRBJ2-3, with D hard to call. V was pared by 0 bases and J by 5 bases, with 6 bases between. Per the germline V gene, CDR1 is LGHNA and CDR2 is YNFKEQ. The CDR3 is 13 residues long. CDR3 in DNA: TGTGCCAGCAGCCAAGATATCCAAGATACGCAGTATTTT. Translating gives CASSQDIQDTQYF.

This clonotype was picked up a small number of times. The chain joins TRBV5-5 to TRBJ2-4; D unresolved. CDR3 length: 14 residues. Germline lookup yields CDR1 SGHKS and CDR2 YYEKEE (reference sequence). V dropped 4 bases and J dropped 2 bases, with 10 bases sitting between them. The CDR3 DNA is TGTGCCAGCAGCCAAGGGTTGTCCAAAAACATTCAGTACTTC. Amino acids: CASSQGLSKNIQYF.